These 13 T cell receptor beta chains originate from one sample sequenced in a study of cytomegalovirus exposure and HLA in healthy donors. The PCR employed 60 Vbeta primers together with 13 Jbeta primers. Method: immunoSEQ multiplex PCR; TCRdb's copy keeps in-frame clones and lacks some. The sample has 100,000 to 150,000 clones; about 10% are singletons. Material: PBMCs. These receptors were obtained from a woman aged 18-29 years in good health and CMV-seropositive.

CDR3 coding DNA: TGTGCCAGCAGCTTAGGGTCCTCTACCCTAGCGTCCGGGGAGCAGTACTTC. Protein sequence: CASSLGSSTLASGEQYF. The chain carries TRBV7-9 and TRBJ2-7; a possible D gene is TRBD2 (6 bases). Trimming removed 1 base from V and 7 bases from J, with 23 bases in between. The CDR3 sequence is 17 residues long. Germline CDR1 and CDR2: SEHNR and FQNEAQ (reference sequence). The complete variable domain, with remaining parts taken from reference TRBV7-9 and TRBJ2-7, reads DTGVSQNPRHKITKRGQNVTFRCDPISEHNRLYWYRQTLGQGPEFLTYFQNEAQLEKSRLLSDRFSAERPKGSFSTLEIQRTEQGDSAMYLCASSLGSSTLASGEQYFGPGTRLTVT.

The rearrangement links TRBV5-4 to TRBJ2-1; 9 bases fit TRBD1. V shed 9 bases and J 5 bases; nucleotides not matched to a gene: 12. The CDR3 totals 15 residues. Germline V gives CDR1 SGHNT, CDR2 YYREEE (reference sequence). CDR3 nucleotide sequence: TGTGCCATCTCCTACCGGGACAGGGTAAACAATGAGCAGTTCTTC. Protein: CAISYRDRVNNEQFF.

For this clone: At one of its ends the junction is not consistent with the germline gene, which may arise from a read error. V is TRBV7-7 and J is TRBJ2-5; a possible D gene is TRBD2 (6 bases). Germline V gene lookup returns CDR1 SSHAT and CDR2 FNYEAQ (reference sequence). The CDR3 is 15 amino acids. The CDR3 here is CASSGGVGDRETQYF. DNA for the CDR3: TGTGCTAGCAGCGGAGGGGTGGGGGATCGGGAGACCCAGTACTTC.

This chain links TRBV10-3 with TRBJ2-7, with 9 bases lining up with TRBD1. CDR3 length: 17 amino acids. V dropped 5 bases and J dropped 3; count of bases not matched to a gene: 14. CDR1 and CDR2 (germline): ENHRY, SYGVKD. The CDR3 is CAISPTQDRGRNYEQYF. The CDR3 coding sequence is TGTGCCATCAGTCCCACCCAGGACAGGGGCCGTAACTACGAGCAGTACTTC.

V usage is TRBV7-3 and J usage is TRBJ2-1; tentative D call: TRBD2 (6 bases). The V gene lost 5 bases and the J gene lost 6 bases, with 17 bases spanning the gap. This CDR3 has 15 residues. Germline V lookup: CDR1 SGHTA, CDR2 FQGTGA. This chain's CDR3 is CASSIPGAPGNEQFF. The CDR3 DNA sequence: TGTGCCAGCAGCATTCCGGGAGCCCCGGGCAATGAGCAGTTCTTC.

This clone has only a few counts. The chain couples TRBV7-9 to TRBJ2-3; D remains unclear. The germline gives CDR1 SEHNR, CDR2 FQNEAQ (reference sequence). The CDR3 covers 11 residues. Trimming took 2 bases from V and 7 from J, leaving 4 bases between them. The CDR3 DNA follows: TGTGCCAGCAGCTTATTAAATACGCAGTATTTT. Translating gives CASSLLNTQYF.

This clone was counted a few times. The V and J genes are TRBV18 and TRBJ2-7; D uncertain. Trimming removed 4 bases from V and 7 bases from J, with 23 bases in between. Germline V lookup: CDR1 KGHSH, CDR2 LQKENI. CDR3 length equals 16 residues. The CDR3 DNA reads as TGTGCCAGCTCACAAAGCAGCGTCACTTCCGCCTGGGAGCAGTACTTC. Translation gives CASSQSSVTSAWEQYF.

This clone has just a few counts. The chain carries TRBV30 and TRBJ2-1; TRBD1 might be the D (5 bases). Trimming took off 6 bases at V and 12 bases at J, with 24 bases between the two ends. The CDR3 runs to 14 residues. The V gene's germline CDR1 is GTSNPN and CDR2 SVGIG (reference sequence). DNA for the CDR3: TGTGCCTGCGAGCCTGGGGCTTCCCGACTTGCGCAGTTCTTC. It codes for CACEPGASRLAQFF.

This chain joins TRBV2 and TRBJ2-1; 12 bases match TRBD2. The length of the CDR3 is 16 residues. Germline values: CDR1 SNHLY, CDR2 FYNNEI. V lost 5 bases, J lost 6 bases, and 8 bases stayed unmatched. CDR3 residues: CASSPMTSGSSNEQFF. CDR3 bases: TGTGCCAGCAGTCCAATGACTAGCGGGAGTTCCAATGAGCAGTTCTTC.

This chain joins TRBV2 and TRBJ2-7; 8 nucleotides line up with TRBD2. The germline V gene encodes CDR1 SNHLY and CDR2 FYNNEI. The CDR3 runs to 13 residues. J was trimmed by 6 bases and V by 8 bases; bases with no gene match: 9. As DNA, the CDR3 is TGTGCCAGCCAAAGAGCGGGAGCTCTCGAGCAGTACTTC. It specifies CASQRAGALEQYF.

This clone has more than one count but fewer than ten. The chain employs TRBV6-1 and TRBJ1-4; 11 bases fit TRBD1. V dropped 7 bases and J dropped 10; count of bases not matched to a gene: 11. CDR1 is MNHNS, CDR2 SASEGT, per germline. The length of the CDR3 is 15 residues. This CDR3 is CASTPLGQGAGKLFF. The CDR3 DNA follows: TGTGCCAGCACCCCCCTCGGACAGGGGGCAGGAAAACTGTTTTTT.

The chain has TRBV6-5 and TRBJ2-5; the D gene is possibly TRBD2 (7 bases). The V end lost 6 bases, the J end lost 0 bases, and 14 bases lay between the germline ends. The germline V gene has CDR1 MNHEY and CDR2 SVGAGI. This CDR3 region has 15 residues. This chain's CDR3 is CASRRGGGNQETQYF. Written as DNA, the CDR3 is TGTGCCAGCAGGAGGGGCGGGGGCAACCAAGAGACCCAGTACTTC.

A few counts support this clone. The rearrangement links TRBV5-1 to TRBJ2-1, with 11 bases lining up with TRBD1. The CDR3 consists of 16 residues. From germline, CDR1 is SGHRS and CDR2 YFSETQ. The V and J ends lost 4 bases and 8 bases, in that order; junction bases with no gene match: 11. The CDR3 loop reads CASSLYRDRGLDEQFF. The CDR3 DNA sequence: TGCGCCAGCAGCCTTTACCGGGACAGGGGGTTGGATGAGCAGTTCTTC. Full variable domain (rest looked up from reference TRBV5-1 and TRBJ2-1): KAGVTQTPRYLIKTRGQQVTLSCSPISGHRSVSWYQQTPGQGLQFLFEYFSETQRNKGNFPGRFSGRQFSNSRSEMNVSTLELGDSALYLCASSLYRDRGLDEQFFGPGTRLTVL.